This T cell receptor beta chain is drawn from a study of T cell repertoires in ileal Crohn's disease. At the level of the study: Surgery for a complication: stricturing in about 61%, penetrating in about 39%.

The V gene's germline CDR1 is SGHAT and CDR2 FQNNGV. Trimming removed 0 bases from V and 0 bases from J, with 12 bases in between. There are 16 residues in the CDR3. This table comes from immunoSEQ multiplex PCR, and its TCRdb copy is limited to in-frame clones, with some not included. The sample lists fewer than 8,000 clones; around 76% were seen once. The count of this clone is one. Described time point: neoterminal ileum biopsy at postoperative endoscopy, about 6 months after surgery. V usage is TRBV11-2 and J usage is TRBJ2-7; D is uncertain. This TCR derives from an adult with Crohn's disease. What was sequenced was ileal tissue. As DNA, the CDR3 is TGTGCCAGCAGCTTAGATCGGAGTTGGAGCTCCTACGAGCAGTACTTC. Translated, it gives CASSLDRSWSSYEQYF.